The 28 T cell receptor beta chains given below trace back to one sample, sequenced in a study of cytomegalovirus exposure and HLA in healthy donors. The primer mix had 60 Vbeta and 13 Jbeta primers. Libraries were prepared by immunoSEQ multiplex PCR; TCRdb keeps only in-frame clonotypes and omits some of them. Seen here are about 150,000 clones, 72% observed once, and the top ten hold approximately 2%. What was sequenced was PBMCs. All receptors derive from a man in his forties in good health and CMV-seronegative.

V usage is TRBV19 and J usage is TRBJ2-6; D is unclear. The V end was cut by 7 bases, the J end by 4 bases, with 11 bases between. Germline CDR1 reads LNHDA; CDR2 reads SQIVND (reference sequence). There are 14 residues in the CDR3. The CDR3 nucleotides are TGTGCCAGTACCAAGCCTTCGGGGGCCAACGTCCTGACTTTC. Its translation: CASTKPSGANVLTF.

CDR3 region: CASSQSGSGTNEQYF. CDR3 in DNA: TGTGCCAGCAGCCAATCAGGTTCGGGTACCAACGAGCAGTACTTC. The J gene is TRBJ2-7, the V gene TRBV16; D not certain. The V end lost 0 bases, the J end lost 5 bases, and 14 bases lay between the germline ends. The germline V gene encodes CDR1 KGHSY and CDR2 FQNENV. This CDR3 has 15 residues.

For this clone: An end of the junction does not agree with germline; a read error may underlie this. The chain combines TRBV7-2 with TRBJ2-5, with 9 positions matching TRBD2. The CDR3 is 14 amino acids. Looked up from germline, CDR1 is SGHTA and CDR2 is FQGNSA. This CDR3 reads CASSLAGRQETQYF. The CDR3 DNA reads TGTGCCAGCAGCCTAGCGGGGCGGCAAGAGACCCAGTACTTC.

This clone appeared a few times. The rearrangement uses TRBV5-1 and TRBJ2-5; TRBD2 is a possible D gene (6 bases). Judging by the DNA end, TRBJ2-7 fits better; the J call may be wrong. CDR3 length: 18 residues. Germline-derived CDR1 and CDR2 are SGHRS and YFSETQ. This CDR3 reads CASSLVGGELRGLYEQYF. DNA for the CDR3: TGCGCCAGCAGCTTGGTCGGTGGGGAATTAAGGGGACTTTACGAGCAGTACTTC.

The chain couples TRBV4-1 to TRBJ1-1; D gene unclear. The V and J ends lost 0 bases and 5 bases respectively, with 13 bases between them. The CDR3 loop spans 15 amino acids. The germline CDR1 and CDR2 sequences are MGHRA and YSYEKL. The CDR3 sequence: CASSQDRTGFTEAFF. The CDR3 nucleotides are TGCGCCAGCAGCCAAGATAGAACGGGGTTTACTGAAGCTTTCTTT.

This clone appeared a few times. This sequence joins TRBV5-1 and TRBJ1-1; 8 bases match TRBD1. Trimming at V came to 5 bases and at J to 1 base, leaving 4 bases not matched to a gene. The CDR3 length is 14 residues. Germline V gene lookup returns CDR1 SGHRS and CDR2 YFSETQ. CDR3 amino acids: CASSSTGANTEAFF. For the CDR3, the DNA is TGCGCCAGCAGTTCGACAGGGGCGAACACTGAAGCTTTCTTT.

The gene calls are TRBV6-6 and TRBJ2-5, with D possibly TRBD2 on 5 matching bases. Trimming pared 7 bases from V and 11 bases from J, leaving 23 bases between. CDR1 is MNHNY, CDR2 SVGAGI, per germline (reference sequence). CDR3 length equals 14 residues. CDR3 protein: CASTSPGEGREQYF. DNA of the CDR3: TGTGCCAGCACCTCCCCTGGGGAAGGAAGGGAGCAGTACTTC.

As regards this clone: One end of the junction varies from germline; a read error may be responsible. This chain uses TRBV28 with TRBJ1-5; 8 bases map to TRBD1. The CDR3 totals 15 residues. Looked up from germline, CDR1 is MDHEN and CDR2 is SYDVKM. Here the CDR3 reads CASRPGGFNNQPQNF. Here the CDR3 DNA reads TGTGCCAGCAGACCAGGGGGCTTCAACAATCAGCCCCAGAATTTT.

The V call is TRBV6-1, the J call TRBJ1-1; D not resolved. CDR1 and CDR2 (germline): MNHNS, SASEGT. V shed 1 base and J shed 5 bases, with 11 bases lying between them. The CDR3 is 14 residues long. CDR3 DNA sequence: TGTGCCAGCAGTGAAGTCGTTTGGGCGACTGAAGCTTTCTTT. Translated: CASSEVVWATEAFF.

The table lists this clone with a few counts. The gene calls are TRBV28 and TRBJ2-3; TRBD2 aligns across 7 bases. V was clipped by 5 bases and J by 0 bases; unmatched bases: 5. The germline CDR1 and CDR2 sequences are MDHEN and SYDVKM. The CDR3 sequence is 15 residues long. The CDR3 sequence: CASSVPSGSTDTQYF. For the CDR3, the DNA is TGTGCCAGCAGTGTCCCTAGCGGTAGCACAGATACGCAGTATTTT.

V and J are TRBV7-9 and TRBJ1-2; 7 bases map to TRBD1. CDR1 is SEHNR, CDR2 FQNEAQ, per germline (reference sequence). CDR3 length: 14 residues. J was trimmed by 7 bases and V by 3 bases; bases with no gene match: 8. CDR3 sequence reads: CASSLSRQGGGYTF. The CDR3 DNA follows: TGTGCCAGCAGCTTGAGCCGACAGGGAGGTGGCTACACCTTC.

This clone has more than one count but fewer than ten. The chain has TRBV6-1 and TRBJ2-7; 7 bases agree with TRBD2. J gave up 0 bases and V 1 base, and 3 bases lay outside the gene matches. CDR3 length: 15 residues. Looked up from germline, CDR1 is MNHNS and CDR2 is SASEGT. The CDR3 is CASSEVAGNSYEQYF. In nucleotides, the CDR3 is TGTGCCAGCAGTGAAGTAGCGGGTAACTCCTACGAGCAGTACTTC.

This rearrangement joins TRBV10-3 to TRBJ2-7; 11 positions match TRBD2. CDR3 length equals 15 residues. J gave up 4 bases and V 5 bases, and 7 bases lay outside the gene matches. CDR1 ENHRY and CDR2 SYGVKD come from the germline V gene. The CDR3 sequence is CAISNPTSGEYEQYF. CDR3 DNA sequence: TGTGCCATCAGTAACCCGACTAGCGGGGAGTACGAGCAGTACTTC.

This chain connects TRBV7-6 to TRBJ2-2; 9 bases are a match to TRBD1. J was trimmed by 4 bases and V by 4 bases; bases with no gene match: 7. The V gene's germline CDR1 is SGHVS and CDR2 FNYEAQ. The CDR3 spans 16 residues. The CDR3 DNA is TGTGCCAGCAGCTCGAGGAGACAGGGGGGCACCGGGGAGCTGTTTTTT. This gives the protein CASSSRRQGGTGELFF. Full variable domain (outside the CDR3, taken from reference TRBV7-6 and TRBJ2-2): GAGVSQSPRYKVTKRGQDVALRCDPISGHVSLYWYRQALGQGPEFLTYFNYEAQQDKSGLPNDRFSAERPEGSISTLTIQRTEQRDSAMYRCASSSRRQGGTGELFFGEGSRLTVL.

The chain links TRBV7-2 to TRBJ1-1; a possible D gene is TRBD1 (6 bases). This CDR3 has 13 residues. Looked up from germline, CDR1 is SGHTA and CDR2 is FQGNSA. Trimming cost V 6 bases and J 1 base, with 9 bases left between them. The CDR3 DNA reads TGTGCCAGCAGAAAGACAGGGAACACTGAAGCTTTCTTT. Translated: CASRKTGNTEAFF.

This chain connects TRBV20-1 to TRBJ2-7; D not certain. The V gene's germline CDR1 is DFQATT and CDR2 SNEGSKA (reference sequence). The CDR3 loop spans 11 amino acids. Deletions cut 2 bases from V and 6 bases from J, with 8 bases between. The CDR3 nucleotides are TGCAGTGCTAGATGGCCTTCCGAGCAGTACTTC. Its protein product is CSARWPSEQYF.

This chain uses TRBV11-2 with TRBJ2-7; no clear D. CDR1 and CDR2 from the germline V gene are SGHAT and FQNNGV. Trimming stripped 5 bases from V and 3 bases from J, with 8 bases between. This CDR3 spans 12 amino acids. The CDR3 loop reads CASSHQNYEQYF. CDR3 bases: TGTGCCAGCAGCCACCAGAACTACGAGCAGTACTTC.

DNA of the CDR3: TGTGCCAGCAGTGGGGCTTATAGCAATCAGCCCCAGCATTTT. Translation: CASSGAYSNQPQHF. The chain links TRBV6-1 to TRBJ1-5, with D uncertain. The V end lost 4 bases, the J end lost 0 bases, and 7 bases lay between the germline ends. This CDR3 has 14 residues. CDR1 is MNHNS and CDR2 is SASEGT in the germline V gene.

This clone showed up just a few times. The CDR3 DNA follows: TGCGCCAGCAGCGATGGACTAGCGGGCTCCTACAATGAGCAGTTCTTC. Amino acid sequence: CASSDGLAGSYNEQFF. The rearrangement joins TRBV4-1 to TRBJ2-1; 11 bases line up with TRBD2. Germline V CDR1 and CDR2: MGHRA, YSYEKL. The CDR3 contains 16 residues. The J segment lost 0 bases and the V segment lost 5 bases, leaving 3 bases of the junction unmatched.

The chain links TRBV27 to TRBJ1-2, with 9 bases matching TRBD1. The junction had 7 bases not matched to a gene; V was cut back by 5 bases and J by 6 bases. Germline V CDR1 and CDR2: MNHEY, SMNVEV (reference sequence). The CDR3 is 14 residues long. CDR3 loop: CASSPGTGLDGYTF. The CDR3 DNA is TGTGCCAGCAGTCCTGGGACAGGGCTCGATGGCTACACCTTC.

The V and J genes are TRBV19 and TRBJ1-1, with D hard to call. CDR1 is LNHDA and CDR2 is SQIVND in the germline V gene (reference sequence). CDR3 length equals 14 residues. Deletions cut 7 bases from V and 8 bases from J, with 20 bases between. The CDR3 loop is CASTPLAPRTEAFF. The CDR3 region has the DNA TGTGCCAGTACCCCCCTGGCGCCTAGAACCGAAGCTTTCTTT.

V gene TRBV5-1 combines with J gene TRBJ2-7, with D maybe TRBD2 (6 bases). Looked up from germline, CDR1 is SGHRS and CDR2 is YFSETQ. The CDR3 totals 15 residues. Trimming shortened V by 3 bases and J by 5 bases, and 18 bases separated the two germline ends. The CDR3 region is CASSSLSGRNDEQYF. The CDR3 nucleotides read TGCGCCAGCAGCTCTCTGAGCGGGCGTAACGACGAGCAGTACTTC.

The CDR3 loop is CTSSQKQGAGWSTEAFF. The DNA for the CDR3 is TGCACCAGCAGCCAAAAGCAGGGGGCGGGATGGAGCACTGAAGCTTTCTTT. The chain is built from TRBV1 and TRBJ1-1; the listed D gene, TRBD1, was not tested against the DNA. TRBV1 is listed as a pseudogene. The CDR3 length is 17 residues.

V and J are TRBV7-8 and TRBJ1-5, with 8 bases aligning to TRBD1. The CDR3 extends over 15 amino acids. CDR1 is SGHVS and CDR2 is FQNEAQ in the germline V gene. V shed 6 bases, J shed 7 bases, and the junction held 11 bases outside the gene matches. This chain's CDR3 is CASSRRQGMEQPQHF. The CDR3 coding sequence is TGTGCCAGCAGTCGAAGACAGGGGATGGAGCAGCCCCAGCATTTT. Full variable domain (outside the CDR3, taken from reference TRBV7-8 and TRBJ1-5): GAGVSQSPRYKVAKRGQDVALRCDPISGHVSLFWYQQALGQGPEFLTYFQNEAQLDKSGLPSDRFFAERPEGSVSTLKIQRTQQEDSAVYLCASSRRQGMEQPQHFGDGTRLSIL.

The chain combines TRBV7-9 with TRBJ1-2; TRBD1 agrees at 9 bases. The CDR3 runs 15 residues. V shed 4 bases, J shed 2 bases, and the junction held 5 bases outside the gene matches. Germline values: CDR1 SEHNR, CDR2 FQNEAQ (reference sequence). The CDR3 DNA follows: TGTGCCAGCAGCTCCCCCGGGACAGGGAACTATGGCTACACCTTC. Its translation: CASSSPGTGNYGYTF.

This chain connects TRBV28 to TRBJ1-4; 7 nucleotides match TRBD1. CDR1 is MDHEN and CDR2 is SYDVKM in the germline V gene. V gave up 4 bases and J gave up 3 bases; unmatched junction bases: 5. The CDR3 contains 15 residues. The CDR3 loop reads CASSSRGEANEKLFF. CDR3 DNA sequence: TGTGCCAGCAGTTCCAGGGGGGAAGCTAATGAAAAACTGTTTTTT.

In nucleotides, the CDR3 is TGTGCCAGCAGCTCGGACGGATGGCTAGCGGGGCCTTCCTACGAGCAGTACTTC. Protein sequence: CASSSDGWLAGPSYEQYF. V usage is TRBV7-3 and J usage is TRBJ2-7; 9 bases fit TRBD2. This CDR3 is built from 18 residues. Germline values: CDR1 SGHTA, CDR2 FQGTGA. Trimming at V came to 4 bases and at J to 1 base, leaving 14 bases not matched to a gene. The full variable domain, its missing parts supplied by reference TRBV7-3 and TRBJ2-7, is GAGVSQTPSNKVTEKGKYVELRCDPISGHTALYWYRQSLGQGPEFLIYFQGTGAADDSGLPNDRFFAVRPEGSVSTLKIQRTERGDSAVYLCASSSDGWLAGPSYEQYFGPGTRLTVT.

V is TRBV7-9 and J is TRBJ2-1, with 7 bases that match TRBD2. With V trimmed by 3 bases and J by 4 bases, 6 bases remained unmatched. The CDR3 has 15 residues. Germline CDR1 is SEHNR and CDR2 is FQNEAQ (reference sequence). CDR3 protein: CASSFGGGTYNEQFF. In DNA, the CDR3 is TGTGCCAGCAGCTTCGGCGGGGGAACATACAATGAGCAGTTCTTC.